The source of this T cell receptor (beta chain) is a study of T-cell reconstitution after alpha-beta-depleted transplantation in children listed by TCRdb under 2016. In terms of the full investigation: The study quantitatively tracked T-cell immune reconstitution after TCRalphabeta/CD19-depleted allogeneic hematopoietic cell transplantation in children using TCR repertoire profiling.

Note on this clonotype: This receptor's antigen is unknown. Base quality data are lacking; no much larger clone is found one base away.

Between the V and J ends, shortened by 8 bases and 7 bases respectively, the junction contains 17 bases. In the germline V gene, CDR1 corresponds to ENHRY and CDR2 to SYGVKD. Taken from cysteine to phenylalanine, the CDR3 has 14 residues. Only CDR3 DNA remains: 42 bases, in frame from the first base. The library was prepared using PCR. Reads for this sample came from an Illumina HiSeq 2500. TCR libraries were prepared with molecular barcoding, using unique molecular identifiers to normalize TCRbeta repertoire quantification. TCRdb ran its own pipeline on the public reads, namely fastp trimming at Q25 and MiXCR clone calling, and kept in-frame beta chains. Every entry covers one CDR3 protein and lists the most common genes and DNA from its rows. In all, the sample holds 360,000 or so distinct CDR3 sequences, and around 21% of those were seen once. Of the sample, approximately 3.9% falls within the top ten clones.

This chain is built from TRBV10-3 and TRBJ1-4; there is no confident call for the D gene. The source of this sequence is a human donor who donated a stem cell graft to a child with acute myeloid leukemia. The sequencing here drew on PBMCs from the stem cell graft donor, taken from the stem cell graft. The sequenced DNA: TGTGCCATCGGATGGGGTAAAGGCGGTGAAAAACTGTTTTTT. Its product reads: CAIGWGKGGEKLFF.